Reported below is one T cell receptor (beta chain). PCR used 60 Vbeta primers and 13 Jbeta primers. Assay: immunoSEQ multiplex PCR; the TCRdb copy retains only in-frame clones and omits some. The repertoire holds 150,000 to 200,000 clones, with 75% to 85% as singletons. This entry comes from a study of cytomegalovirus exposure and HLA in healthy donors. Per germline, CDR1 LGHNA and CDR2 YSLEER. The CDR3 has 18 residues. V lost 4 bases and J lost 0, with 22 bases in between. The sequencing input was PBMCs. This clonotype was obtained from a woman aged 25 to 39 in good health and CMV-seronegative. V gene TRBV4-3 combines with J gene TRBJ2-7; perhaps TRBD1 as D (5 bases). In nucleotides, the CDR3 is TGCGCCAGCAGCCCCATGTCGTGGGGCACCCCTTACTCCTACGAGCAGTACTTC. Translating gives CASSPMSWGTPYSYEQYF.